This entry lists 22 T cell receptor beta chains sequenced from one sample in a study of shared clonotypes between healthy human individuals. This table comes from immunoSEQ multiplex PCR, and its TCRdb copy is limited to in-frame clones, with some not included. The sample records about 1,800,000 clones, 85% to 95% being singletons. Naive CD8 cells, CD45RO-negative and positively selected for CCR7, excluded terminally differentiated effector memory CD45RA+ cells. The sample consisted of naive CD8+ T cells sorted from blood. Receptors originate from a man aged 18-30 years in good health.

The chain recombines TRBV11-2 with TRBJ1-2; the match to TRBD1 covers 9 bases. There are 15 residues in the CDR3. The germline gives CDR1 SGHAT, CDR2 FQNNGV. The V and J ends lost 0 bases and 5 bases, in that order; junction bases with no gene match: 4. The CDR3 region is CASSLDYGQGYGYTF. CDR3 nucleotides: TGTGCCAGCAGCTTAGATTACGGACAGGGGTATGGCTACACCTTC. Drawing the rest from reference TRBV11-2 and TRBJ1-2, the complete variable domain is EAGVAQSPRYKIIEKRQSVAFWCNPISGHATLYWYQQILGQGPKLLIQFQNNGVVDDSQLPKDRFSAERLKGVDSTLKIQPAKLEDSAVYLCASSLDYGQGYGYTFGSGTRLTVV.

V is TRBV30 and J is TRBJ1-2, with D unresolved. This CDR3 is 17 amino acids long. The germline gives CDR1 GTSNPN, CDR2 SVGIG (reference sequence). CDR3 DNA sequence: TGTGCGGGAGAATGGATCGACCGTCCCCCCCATCATTCGGGCTACACCTTC. Its translation: CAGEWIDRPPHHSGYTF.

The chain joins TRBV19 to TRBJ1-5; D not certain. The CDR3 sequence is 16 residues long. In germline, CDR1 is LNHDA, CDR2 SQIVND (reference sequence). The ends were cut back, 0 bases at V and 0 bases at J, with 9 bases in the middle. The CDR3 region has the DNA TGTGCCAGTAGTATAGATCTGGGCAGTAGCAATCAGCCCCAGCATTTT. Translating gives CASSIDLGSSNQPQHF.

This chain joins TRBV15 and TRBJ2-2, with 13 bases aligning to TRBD2. J gave up 4 bases and V 4 bases, and 3 bases lay outside the gene matches. Germline loops: CDR1 LNHNV, CDR2 YYDKDF (reference sequence). This CDR3 contains 16 residues. The DNA for the CDR3 is TGTGCCACCAGCACCGGGACTAGCGGGGCCACCGGGGAGCTGTTTTTT. Translated: CATSTGTSGATGELFF.

This chain connects TRBV4-1 to TRBJ2-7, with 8 bases aligning to TRBD1. Germline V lookup: CDR1 MGHRA, CDR2 YSYEKL. The CDR3 is made up of 16 amino acids. With 1 base clipped from V and 2 bases from J, the junction kept 7 bases outside the gene matches. CDR3: CASSQGAGQETYEQYF. Here the CDR3 DNA reads TGCGCCAGCAGCCAAGGTGCGGGACAGGAAACCTACGAGCAGTACTTC.

This clone was observed once. The chain has TRBV30 and TRBJ1-1; TRBD1 agrees at 7 bases. This CDR3 region has 13 residues. The J segment lost 8 bases and the V segment lost 1 base, leaving 7 bases of the junction unmatched. The V gene's germline CDR1 is GTSNPN and CDR2 SVGIG (reference sequence). CDR3 in DNA: TGTGCCTGGAGTGGTCACCGAGGGGGCGAAGCTTTCTTT. Its translation: CAWSGHRGGEAFF. Combining the CDR3 with reference TRBV30 and TRBJ1-1 gives the whole variable domain SQTIHQWPATLVQPVGSPLSLECTVEGTSNPNLYWYRQAAGRGLQLLFYSVGIGQISSEVPQNLSASRPQDRQFILSSKKLLLSDSGFYLCAWSGHRGGEAFFGQGTRLTVV.

Remarks on this clone: This sample includes further DNA sequences coding for the same CDR3. The gene calls are TRBV5-6 and TRBJ1-1; 8 bases align to TRBD1. With 2 bases clipped from V and 4 bases from J, the junction kept 4 bases outside the gene matches. CDR1 is SGHDT, CDR2 YYEEEE, per germline. There are 14 residues in the CDR3. In nucleotides, the CDR3 is TGTGCCAGCAGCTTAGCAGGGGGCGGCACTGAAGCTTTCTTT. It is translated as CASSLAGGGTEAFF.

The V and J genes are TRBV7-9 and TRBJ2-3, with 7 bases that match TRBD2. Germline loops: CDR1 SEHNR, CDR2 FQNEAQ (reference sequence). The ends lost 5 bases at V and 10 bases at J; junction bases unmatched: 12. The CDR3 has 14 amino acids. CDR3 sequence reads: CASSVVLGTTSQYF. CDR3 bases: TGTGCCAGCAGCGTCGTGCTCGGGACTACTTCGCAGTATTTT.

Concerning this clone: The same CDR3 is also encoded by other DNA sequences in this sample. This chain's CDR3 is CASSPRASYEQYF. CDR3 nucleotides: TGTGCCAGCAGCCCTCGGGCCTCCTACGAGCAGTACTTC. The chain carries TRBV7-9 and TRBJ2-7; D is uncertain. Germline assignment: CDR1 SEHNR and CDR2 FQNEAQ (reference sequence). V dropped 5 bases and J dropped 0 bases, with 8 bases sitting between them. The CDR3 contains 13 residues.

V is TRBV6-6 and J is TRBJ2-1, with 12 bases identical to TRBD1. This CDR3 region has 15 residues. CDR1 is MNHNY, CDR2 SVGAGI, per germline (reference sequence). V lost 9 bases to trimming and J lost 5 bases; unmatched junction nucleotides: 8. The CDR3 here is CARFLGQGANNEQFF. DNA for the CDR3: TGTGCCAGGTTTCTGGGACAGGGGGCAAACAATGAGCAGTTCTTC.

V and J are TRBV28 and TRBJ1-5, with D possibly being TRBD1 (6 bases). V lost 7 bases and J 0 bases, leaving 16 bases between the germline ends. The germline V gene has CDR1 MDHEN and CDR2 SYDVKM. CDR3 length equals 16 residues. The CDR3 coding sequence is TGTGCCAGCAAGTTTGGACAGCCATATAGCAATCAGCCCCAGCATTTT. Translated: CASKFGQPYSNQPQHF.

This clone is a singleton in its sample. The chain uses TRBV9 and TRBJ2-7; 7 positions match TRBD2. CDR3 length: 15 amino acids. Per the germline V gene, CDR1 is SGDLS and CDR2 is YYNGEE. With V trimmed by 4 bases and J by 4 bases, 11 bases remained unmatched. CDR3 DNA sequence: TGTGCCAGCAGCCCTAGCGGAACGAATACTTACGAGCAGTACTTC. Residues: CASSPSGTNTYEQYF.

CDR3 nucleotides: TGTGCCAGCAGCTCAGACGGAGATCAGCCCCAGCATTTT. This codes for CASSSDGDQPQHF. The chain couples TRBV7-9 to TRBJ1-5; no clear D gene. V was cut by 4 bases and J by 5 bases, with 9 bases left in between. The CDR3 has 13 residues. From germline, CDR1 is SEHNR and CDR2 FQNEAQ (reference sequence). Full variable domain (missing parts from reference TRBV7-9 and TRBJ1-5): DTGVSQNPRHKITKRGQNVTFRCDPISEHNRLYWYRQTLGQGPEFLTYFQNEAQLEKSRLLSDRFSAERPKGSFSTLEIQRTEQGDSAMYLCASSSDGDQPQHFGDGTRLSIL.

This chain joins TRBV11-2 and TRBJ2-6; the D is unclear. The CDR3 covers 18 residues. The V end lost 0 bases, the J end lost 0 bases, and 12 bases lay between the germline ends. Looked up from germline, CDR1 is SGHAT and CDR2 is FQNNGV. In nucleotides, the CDR3 is TGTGCCAGCAGCTTAGATAGGAAACCCCTCTCTGGGGCCAACGTCCTGACTTTC. Its protein is CASSLDRKPLSGANVLTF.

The genes are TRBV5-1 and TRBJ2-3; D is perhaps TRBD1 (6 bases). Germline V gene lookup returns CDR1 SGHRS and CDR2 YFSETQ. The CDR3 loop spans 16 amino acids. V lost 2 bases and J 0 bases, leaving 13 bases between the germline ends. CDR3 in DNA: TGCGCCAGCAGCTTATTGGATGACAGGAGCACAGATACGCAGTATTTT. Protein sequence: CASSLLDDRSTDTQYF. The full variable domain, in which reference TRBV5-1 and TRBJ2-3 provide the parts outside the CDR3, is KAGVTQTPRYLIKTRGQQVTLSCSPISGHRSVSWYQQTPGQGLQFLFEYFSETQRNKGNFPGRFSGRQFSNSRSEMNVSTLELGDSALYLCASSLLDDRSTDTQYFGPGTRLTVL.

The V gene is TRBV7-9, the J gene TRBJ2-3; unclear D gene. The CDR3 consists of 16 residues. The germline gives CDR1 SEHNR, CDR2 FQNEAQ (reference sequence). V lost 1 base and J lost 4, with 15 bases in between. This CDR3 reads CASSLGTLITPDTQYF. The CDR3 DNA reads TGTGCCAGCAGCTTAGGGACCCTAATAACCCCAGATACGCAGTATTTT.

Comment on this clone: Other DNA sequences in the sample encode the same CDR3. The chain combines TRBV4-1 with TRBJ2-7, with 11 nucleotides matching TRBD2. The ends lost 1 base at V and 2 bases at J; junction bases unmatched: 1. The CDR3 runs 15 residues. CDR1 and CDR2 from the germline V gene are MGHRA and YSYEKL. The DNA for the CDR3 is TGCGCCAGCAGCCAAGGACTAGCGGGGACCTACGAGCAGTACTTC. It is translated as CASSQGLAGTYEQYF.

V and J are TRBV7-9 and TRBJ1-2, with 8 positions matching TRBD1. This CDR3 has 15 residues. Germline V gene lookup returns CDR1 SEHNR and CDR2 FQNEAQ (reference sequence). The V gene end was trimmed by 3 bases and the J gene end by 2 bases; junction bases not matched to a gene: 5. CDR3 sequence reads: CASSFKDRVNYGYTF. The CDR3 region has the DNA TGTGCCAGCAGCTTCAAGGACAGGGTAAACTATGGCTACACCTTC.

As regards this clone: The same CDR3 arises from other DNA sequences in this sample as well. This chain connects TRBV9 to TRBJ2-1; 9 bases are a match to TRBD2. Germline values: CDR1 SGDLS, CDR2 YYNGEE. This CDR3 spans 15 amino acids. V was pared by 0 bases and J by 4 bases, with 2 bases of the junction left unmatched. The CDR3 DNA follows: TGTGCCAGCAGCGTAGGCGGGAGGGGATACAATGAGCAGTTCTTC. As protein: CASSVGGRGYNEQFF.

This rearrangement joins TRBV28 to TRBJ2-7; the D gene could be TRBD1 or TRBD2 (5 bases each). V dropped 6 bases and J dropped 3 bases, with 21 bases sitting between them. Germline CDR1 MDHEN, CDR2 SYDVKM. The CDR3 is 16 amino acids. The CDR3 coding sequence is TGTGCCAGCAGATTCGGGACGCCCGGTCGCCTCTACGAGCAGTACTTC. Amino acid sequence: CASRFGTPGRLYEQYF.

V usage is TRBV30 and J usage is TRBJ2-2, with D perhaps TRBD2 (6 bases). This CDR3 has 12 residues. V lost 2 bases to trimming and J lost 7 bases, with 8 bases between them. CDR1 is GTSNPN, CDR2 SVGIG, per germline (reference sequence). The CDR3 sequence is CAWSRGIGELFF. The CDR3 DNA follows: TGTGCCTGGAGTCGGGGGATCGGGGAGCTGTTTTTT.

The sample holds a few counts of this clone. This CDR3 is CASCIAGEKLFF. The CDR3, as DNA: TGTGCCAGCTGCATAGCAGGTGAAAAACTGTTTTTT. The gene calls are TRBV6-6 and TRBJ1-4, with no clear D. The V gene lost 8 bases and the J gene lost 7 bases, with 11 bases spanning the gap. The CDR3 length is 12 residues. Germline V lookup: CDR1 MNHNY, CDR2 SVGAGI (reference sequence).